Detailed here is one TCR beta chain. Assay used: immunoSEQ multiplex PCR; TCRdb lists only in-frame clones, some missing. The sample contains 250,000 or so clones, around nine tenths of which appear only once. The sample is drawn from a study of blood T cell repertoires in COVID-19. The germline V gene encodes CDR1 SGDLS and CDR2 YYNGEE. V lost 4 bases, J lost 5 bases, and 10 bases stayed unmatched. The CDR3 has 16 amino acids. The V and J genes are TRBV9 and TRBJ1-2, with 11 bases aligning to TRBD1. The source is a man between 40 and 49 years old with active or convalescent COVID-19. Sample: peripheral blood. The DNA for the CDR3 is TGTGCCAGCAGCCCCCCGGGACAGGGGGAATATTATGGCTACACCTTC. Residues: CASSPPGQGEYYGYTF. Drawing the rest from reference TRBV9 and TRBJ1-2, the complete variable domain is DSGVTQTPKHLITATGQRVTLRCSPRSGDLSVYWYQQSLDQGLQFLIQYYNGEERAKGNILERFSAQQFPDLHSELNLSSLELGDSALYFCASSPPGQGEYYGYTFGSGTRLTVV.